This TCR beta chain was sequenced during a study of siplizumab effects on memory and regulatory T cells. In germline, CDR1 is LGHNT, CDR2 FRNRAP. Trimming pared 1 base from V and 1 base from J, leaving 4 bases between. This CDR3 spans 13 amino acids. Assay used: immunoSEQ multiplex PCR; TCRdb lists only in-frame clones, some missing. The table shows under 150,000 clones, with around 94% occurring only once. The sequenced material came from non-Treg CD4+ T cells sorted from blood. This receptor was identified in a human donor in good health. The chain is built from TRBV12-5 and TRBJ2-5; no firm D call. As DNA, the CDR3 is TGTGCTAGTGGTTTGGACCTCCAAGAGACCCAGTACTTC. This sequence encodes CASGLDLQETQYF.